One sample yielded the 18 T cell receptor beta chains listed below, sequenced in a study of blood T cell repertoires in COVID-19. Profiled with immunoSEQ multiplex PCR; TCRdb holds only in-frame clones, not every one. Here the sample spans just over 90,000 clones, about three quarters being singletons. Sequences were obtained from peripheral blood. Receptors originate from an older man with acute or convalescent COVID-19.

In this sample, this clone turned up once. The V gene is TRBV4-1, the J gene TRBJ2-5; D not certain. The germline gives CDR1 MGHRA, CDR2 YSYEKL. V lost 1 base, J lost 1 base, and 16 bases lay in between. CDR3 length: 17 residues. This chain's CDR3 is CASSQGLYWSGQETQYF. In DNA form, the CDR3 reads TGCGCCAGCAGCCAAGGCCTTTATTGGTCGGGCCAAGAGACCCAGTACTTC.

CDR3 DNA sequence: TGTGCCAGCAGTGAAGGTTCAAGGGGGGGGAACACTGAAGCTTTCTTT. As protein: CASSEGSRGGNTEAFF. The chain uses TRBV6-1 and TRBJ1-1, with a possible D match to TRBD1 (6 bases). The V gene lost 1 base and the J gene lost 1 base, with 13 bases spanning the gap. Germline CDR1 and CDR2: MNHNS and SASEGT. The CDR3 is 16 residues long.

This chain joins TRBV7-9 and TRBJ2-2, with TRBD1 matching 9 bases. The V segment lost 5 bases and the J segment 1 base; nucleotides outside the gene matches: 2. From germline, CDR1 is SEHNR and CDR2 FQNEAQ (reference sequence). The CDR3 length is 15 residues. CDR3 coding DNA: TGTGCCAGCAGCCCGGGACAGGGGAACACCGGGGAGCTGTTTTTT. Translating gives CASSPGQGNTGELFF.

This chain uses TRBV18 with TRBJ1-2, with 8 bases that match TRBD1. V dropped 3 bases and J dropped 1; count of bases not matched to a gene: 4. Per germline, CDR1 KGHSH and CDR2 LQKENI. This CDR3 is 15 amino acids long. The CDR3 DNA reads TGTGCCAGCTCACCCCTGGACAGGGATAACTATGGCTACACCTTC. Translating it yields CASSPLDRDNYGYTF.

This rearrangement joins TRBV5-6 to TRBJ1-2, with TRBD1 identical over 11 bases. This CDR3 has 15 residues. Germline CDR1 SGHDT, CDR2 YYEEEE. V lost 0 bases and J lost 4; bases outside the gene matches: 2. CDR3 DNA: TGTGCCAGCAGCTTGGGGACAGGGGGCTTCTATGGCTACACCTTC. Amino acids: CASSLGTGGFYGYTF.

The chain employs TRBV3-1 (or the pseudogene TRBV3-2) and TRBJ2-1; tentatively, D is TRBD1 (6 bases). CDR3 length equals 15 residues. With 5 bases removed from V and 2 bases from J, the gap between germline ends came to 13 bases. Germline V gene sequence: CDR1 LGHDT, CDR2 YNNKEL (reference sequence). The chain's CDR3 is CASSRDIRTYNEQFF. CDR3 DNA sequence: TGTGCCAGCAGCAGGGACATTCGGACCTACAATGAGCAGTTCTTC.

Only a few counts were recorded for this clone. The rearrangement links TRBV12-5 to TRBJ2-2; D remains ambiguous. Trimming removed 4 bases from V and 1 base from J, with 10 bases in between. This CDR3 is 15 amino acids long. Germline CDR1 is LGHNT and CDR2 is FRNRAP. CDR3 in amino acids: CASGSQTKNTGELFF. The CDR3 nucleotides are TGTGCTAGTGGTTCCCAGACAAAGAACACCGGGGAGCTGTTTTTT.

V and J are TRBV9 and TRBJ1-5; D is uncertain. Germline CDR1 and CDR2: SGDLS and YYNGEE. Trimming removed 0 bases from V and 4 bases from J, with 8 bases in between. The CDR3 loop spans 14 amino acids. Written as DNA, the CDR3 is TGTGCCAGCAGCGTAGCGGCGGAGAATCAGCCCCAGCATTTT. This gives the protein CASSVAAENQPQHF.

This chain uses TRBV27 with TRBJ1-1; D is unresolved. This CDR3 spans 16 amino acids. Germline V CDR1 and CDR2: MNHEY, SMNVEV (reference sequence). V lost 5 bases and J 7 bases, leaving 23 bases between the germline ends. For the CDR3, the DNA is TGTGCCAGCAGTCTGTTCTCCACACGACTGTCGGGTGAAGCTTTCTTT. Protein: CASSLFSTRLSGEAFF.

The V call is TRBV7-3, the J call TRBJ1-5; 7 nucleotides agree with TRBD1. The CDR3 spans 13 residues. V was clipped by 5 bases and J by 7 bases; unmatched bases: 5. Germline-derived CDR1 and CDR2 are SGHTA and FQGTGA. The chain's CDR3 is CASSPRQGQPQHF. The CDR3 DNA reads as TGTGCCAGCAGCCCCAGACAGGGCCAGCCCCAGCATTTT.

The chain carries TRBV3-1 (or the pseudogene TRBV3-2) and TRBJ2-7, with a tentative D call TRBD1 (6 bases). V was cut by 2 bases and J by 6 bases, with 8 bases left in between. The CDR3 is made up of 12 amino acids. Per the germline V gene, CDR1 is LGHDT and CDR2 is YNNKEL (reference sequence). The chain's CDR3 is CASSQSRGEQYF. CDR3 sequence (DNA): TGTGCCAGCAGCCAATCCAGGGGCGAGCAGTACTTC.

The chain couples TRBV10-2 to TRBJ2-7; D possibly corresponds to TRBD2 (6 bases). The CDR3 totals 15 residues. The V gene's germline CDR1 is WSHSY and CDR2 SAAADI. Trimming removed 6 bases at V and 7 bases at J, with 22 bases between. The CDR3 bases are TGCGCCAGCAGCAACCGGGACTCCCTGCAACGGGAGCAGTACGTC. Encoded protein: CASSNRDSLQREQYV.

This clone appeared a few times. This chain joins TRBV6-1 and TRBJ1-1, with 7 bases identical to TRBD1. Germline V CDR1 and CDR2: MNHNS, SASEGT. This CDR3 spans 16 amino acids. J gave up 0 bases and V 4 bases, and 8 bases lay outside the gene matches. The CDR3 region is CASSAGTVLMNTEAFF. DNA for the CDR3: TGTGCCAGCAGTGCCGGGACAGTCTTGATGAACACTGAAGCTTTCTTT.

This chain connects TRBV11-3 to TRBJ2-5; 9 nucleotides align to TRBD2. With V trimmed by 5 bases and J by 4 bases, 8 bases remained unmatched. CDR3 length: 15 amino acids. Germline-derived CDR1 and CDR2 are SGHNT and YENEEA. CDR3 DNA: TGTGCCAGCAGCCAGGGACTAGCTAGGGGAGAGACCCAGTACTTC. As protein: CASSQGLARGETQYF.

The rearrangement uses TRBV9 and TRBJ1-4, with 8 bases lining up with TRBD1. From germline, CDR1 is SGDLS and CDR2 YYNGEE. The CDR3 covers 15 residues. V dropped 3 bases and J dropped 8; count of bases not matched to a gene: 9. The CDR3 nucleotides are TGTGCCAGCAGCGCCAAGACAGGGGCAAGGGAAAAACTGTTTTTT. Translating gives CASSAKTGAREKLFF.

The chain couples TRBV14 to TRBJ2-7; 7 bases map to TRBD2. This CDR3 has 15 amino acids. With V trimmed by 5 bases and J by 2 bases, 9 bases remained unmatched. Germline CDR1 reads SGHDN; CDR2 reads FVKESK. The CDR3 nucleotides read TGTGCCAGCAGCGCTCTGTATCGGGGGGCCTACGAGCAGTACTTC. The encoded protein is CASSALYRGAYEQYF. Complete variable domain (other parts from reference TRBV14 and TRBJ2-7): EAGVTQFPSHSVIEKGQTVTLRCDPISGHDNLYWYRRVMGKEIKFLLHFVKESKQDESGMPNNRFLAERTGGTYSTLKVQPAELEDSGVYFCASSALYRGAYEQYFGPGTRLTVT.

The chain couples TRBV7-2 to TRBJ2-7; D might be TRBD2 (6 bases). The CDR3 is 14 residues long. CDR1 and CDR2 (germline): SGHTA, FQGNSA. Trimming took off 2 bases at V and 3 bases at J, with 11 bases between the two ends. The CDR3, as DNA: TGTGCCAGCAGCTTAATGGAGGGCCTCTACGAGCAGTACGTC. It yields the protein CASSLMEGLYEQYV.

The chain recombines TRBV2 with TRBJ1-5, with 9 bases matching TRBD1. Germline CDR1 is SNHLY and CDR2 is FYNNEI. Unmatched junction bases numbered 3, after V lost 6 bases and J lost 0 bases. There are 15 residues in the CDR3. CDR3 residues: CASRDRGGSNQPQHF. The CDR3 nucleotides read TGTGCCAGCAGGGACAGGGGAGGTAGCAATCAGCCCCAGCATTTT.